The TCR beta chain described here comes from a study of blood T cell repertoires in COVID-19. Study-level background: Samples came from the United States, Italy and Spain, spanning acute and convalescent COVID-19. PBMCs, B-cell-depleted T cells, or T cells were the source of the cDNA or gDNA that made up the material.

This clone was seen once. In the source study's methods: Nucleated cell number was recorded as an estimate derived from reference gene primer amplification. The protocol was immunoSEQ multiplex PCR, while the TCRdb copy is restricted to in-frame clones and leaves out a portion. Clone size and the V and J calls come from that table; the DNA yielded D and trimming. The sample has just under 90,000 clones, around 88% seen once. Trimming at V came to 5 bases and at J to 6 bases, leaving 12 bases not matched to a gene. Germline V gene lookup returns CDR1 MNHEY and CDR2 SMNVEV (reference sequence). The CDR3 is 15 amino acids.

The TCR was taken from a man aged 60 to 75 with acute or convalescent COVID-19. The rearrangement uses TRBV27 and TRBJ1-2, with TRBD1 matching 7 bases. Sequencing was carried out using peripheral blood. The CDR3 loop reads CASSPPNRGLHGYTF. The CDR3 DNA reads as TGTGCCAGCAGTCCCCCGAACAGGGGCCTGCATGGCTACACCTTC.